This passage covers 5 T cell receptor beta chains from one sample sequenced in a study of T cell repertoires in cytomegalovirus infection. TCRdb used MiXCR to reprocess the reads, holding one entry per CDR3 protein. Found here are some 440,000 distinct CDR3 sequences, approximately 32% of them singletons; the top ten hold approximately 14%. Specimen: PBMCs. The source is a human donor in good health (CMV status not recorded). Some clones in this sample may be carry-over from other donors' samples.

The rearrangement joins TRBV15 to TRBJ1-4; 7 bases agree with TRBD1. The CDR3 loop spans 14 amino acids. Germline CDR1 and CDR2: LNHNV and YYDKDF (reference sequence). The V gene end was trimmed by 3 bases and the J gene end by 8 bases; junction bases not matched to a gene: 6. CDR3 residues: CATSRVDREEKLFF. In nucleotides, the CDR3 is TGTGCCACCAGCAGGGTTGACAGGGAGGAAAAACTGTTTTTT.

The V call is TRBV2, the J call TRBJ1-2; TRBD1 agrees at 7 bases. The V and J ends lost 9 bases and 1 base, in that order; junction bases with no gene match: 8. This CDR3 is built from 14 residues. From germline, CDR1 is SNHLY and CDR2 FYNNEI. The CDR3 bases are TGTGCCAGGAATCGACAGGGTTTTAACTATGGCTACACCTTC. It is translated as CARNRQGFNYGYTF.

This clonotype was counted a few times. This rearrangement joins TRBV4-1 to TRBJ2-2; D unresolved. V lost 3 bases, J lost 0 bases, and 11 bases lay in between. CDR3 size: 16 residues. Germline V gene data show CDR1 as MGHRA and CDR2 as YSYEKL. The CDR3 protein is CASSQRQIPNTGELFF. The CDR3 coding sequence is TGCGCCAGCAGCCAGAGACAAATTCCGAACACCGGGGAGCTGTTTTTT.

At least ten counts were recorded for this clonotype. The J gene is TRBJ2-5, the V gene TRBV7-2; D could derive from TRBD1 or TRBD2 (5 bases each). CDR3 length: 15 residues. Looked up from germline, CDR1 is SGHTA and CDR2 is FQGNSA. V was shortened by 4 bases and J by 2 bases, with 14 bases between the two germline ends. The CDR3 nucleotides are TGTGCCAGCAGCTCCCAAGGTGGGGGTCAAGAGACCCAGTACTTC. Translated, it gives CASSSQGGGQETQYF.

This clonotype was observed at least ten times. The chain carries TRBV12-3 or TRBV12-4 and TRBJ1-5; the D is unclear. The V gene lost 1 base and the J gene lost 6 bases, with 1 base spanning the gap. The CDR3 is 11 amino acids. In DNA form, the CDR3 reads TGTGCCAGCAGTTTAGGTCAGCCCCAGCATTTT. Protein product: CASSLGQPQHF.